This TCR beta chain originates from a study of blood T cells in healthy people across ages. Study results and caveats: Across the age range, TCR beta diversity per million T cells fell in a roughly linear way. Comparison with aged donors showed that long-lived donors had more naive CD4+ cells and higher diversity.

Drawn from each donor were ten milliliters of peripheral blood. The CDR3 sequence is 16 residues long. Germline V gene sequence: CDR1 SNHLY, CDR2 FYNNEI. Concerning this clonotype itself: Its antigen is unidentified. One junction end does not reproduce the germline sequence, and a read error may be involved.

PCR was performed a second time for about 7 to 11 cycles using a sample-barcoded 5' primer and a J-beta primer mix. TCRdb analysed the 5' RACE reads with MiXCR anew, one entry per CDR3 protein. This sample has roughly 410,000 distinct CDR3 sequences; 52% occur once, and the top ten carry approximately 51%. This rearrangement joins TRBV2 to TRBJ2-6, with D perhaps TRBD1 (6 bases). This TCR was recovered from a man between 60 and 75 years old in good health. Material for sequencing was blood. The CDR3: CTSKRQASSGANVLTF. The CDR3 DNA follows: TGTACCAGCAAAAGACAGGCCTCCTCTGGGGCCAACGTCCTGACTTTC.